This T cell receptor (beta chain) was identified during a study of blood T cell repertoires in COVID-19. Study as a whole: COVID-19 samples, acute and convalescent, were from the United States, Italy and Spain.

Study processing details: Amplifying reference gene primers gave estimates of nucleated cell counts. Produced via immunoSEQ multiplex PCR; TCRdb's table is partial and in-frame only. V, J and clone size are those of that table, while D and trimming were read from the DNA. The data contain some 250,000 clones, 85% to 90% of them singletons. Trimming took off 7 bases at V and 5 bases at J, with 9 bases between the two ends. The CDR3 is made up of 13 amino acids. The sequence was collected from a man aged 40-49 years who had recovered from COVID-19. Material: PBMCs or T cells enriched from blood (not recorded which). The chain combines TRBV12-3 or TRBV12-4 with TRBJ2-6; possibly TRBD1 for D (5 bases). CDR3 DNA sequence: TGTGCCAGCACCGCGGACAGGGCCAACGTCCTGACTTTC. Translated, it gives CASTADRANVLTF.